This T cell receptor beta chain comes out of a study of PD-L1 blockade in urothelial cancer. There are a few counts of this clone. CDR3 length: 13 amino acids. Trimming took 4 bases from V and 0 from J, leaving 5 bases between them. Germline assignment: CDR1 MDHEN and CDR2 SYDVKM. Documented time point: pretreatment peripheral blood. All patients carried locally advanced or metastatic urothelial carcinoma. Clones were sequenced by immunoSEQ multiplex PCR, and TCRdb holds only the in-frame ones, with some missing. Seen here are around 70,000 clones, 84% observed once, and the top ten hold around a tenth.

The chain recombines TRBV28 with TRBJ2-3; D ambiguous. The TCR was taken from a woman in her sixties or seventies with urothelial cancer. This material consisted of PBMCs, taken around atezolizumab (anti-PD-L1) treatment. The CDR3 region has the DNA TGTGCCAGCAGTTCAGGAAGCACAGATACGCAGTATTTT. Amino acid sequence: CASSSGSTDTQYF.